This T cell receptor beta chain was recorded in a study of blood T cell repertoires in COVID-19. Study in general: T cells, B-cell-depleted T cells, or PBMCs supplied cDNA or gDNA.

Method: immunoSEQ multiplex PCR; TCRdb's copy keeps in-frame clones and lacks some. The table records roughly 20,000 clones, roughly 90% of them present only once. Trimming removed 8 bases at V and 5 bases at J, with 9 bases between. Per the germline V gene, CDR1 is LNHDA and CDR2 is SQIVND (reference sequence). The CDR3 contains 12 residues. The chain links TRBV19 to TRBJ1-4; D remains ambiguous. This TCR was recovered from a human donor in a cohort sampled during active COVID-19. Material: peripheral blood. As DNA, the CDR3 is TGTGCCAGTGGCAGAGCGAATGAAAAACTGTTTTTT. Protein sequence: CASGRANEKLFF. Variable domain in full (rest from reference TRBV19 and TRBJ1-4): DGGITQSPKYLFRKEGQNVTLSCEQNLNHDAMYWYRQDPGQGLRLIYYSQIVNDFQKGDIAEGYSVSREKKESFPLTVTSAQKNPTAFYLCASGRANEKLFFGSGTQLSVL.